This TCR beta chain was sequenced for a study of Graves' ophthalmopathy and Graves' hyperthyroidism. Study results and caveats: For predicting ophthalmopathy progression, the model had 55% to 71% sensitivity and approximately 72% specificity. Distinction of ophthalmopathy from stable hyperthyroidism by a 13-signature model reached roughly 88% sensitivity and 75% to 84% specificity.

Using RNA transcripts, the TCR beta CDR3 regions were amplified. HTBI primers were employed in first-round RT-PCR, then a second-round multiplex PCR followed. TCRdb analysed the multiplex PCR reads with MiXCR anew, one entry per CDR3 protein. The top ten hold around 3.3% of the sample, which has about 640,000 distinct CDR3 sequences, about 38% seen once. Trimming removed 6 bases from V and 0 bases from J; junction bases left unmatched: 2. CDR1 and CDR2 from the germline V gene are ENHRY and SYGVKD. The CDR3 totals 14 residues. PBMCs stemmed from approximately 10 ml of fresh peripheral blood. The sample holds many counts of this clonotype. Its antigen is unidentified.

The sequenced sample consisted of peripheral blood. This receptor was taken from an adult man with Graves' ophthalmopathy. This chain connects TRBV10-3 to TRBJ1-5, with TRBD1 matching 7 bases. The CDR3, as DNA: TGTGCCATCAGCCGGGACAGTAGCAATCAGCCCCAGCATTTT. Translated: CAISRDSSNQPQHF.